The entry below gives a single T cell receptor beta chain sequence along with its context. The CDR3 consists of 14 residues. V shed 6 bases, J shed 7 bases, and the junction held 10 bases outside the gene matches. Germline lookup yields CDR1 SGHDT and CDR2 YYEEEE. TCRdb re-called the 5' RACE reads through MiXCR, storing one row per CDR3 protein. This sample has 25,000 to 40,000 distinct CDR3 sequences, with roughly 24% found just once. The TCR was taken from a female donor with breast cancer. The sample consisted of naive CD4+ T cells sorted from a lymph node. Subset indicated: naive CD4+ T cells, CD4+CD45RA+CD25-. V and J are TRBV5-6 and TRBJ2-4; 7 nucleotides match TRBD1. The CDR3 DNA follows: TGTGCCAGCACCCTGCGAGGGGGCCGGAACATTCAGTACTTC. Amino acids: CASTLRGGRNIQYF.